These T cell receptor beta chains were read from a single sample in a study of HIV-infected children after antiretroviral therapy interruption. TCRdb fed the 3' RACE reads into MiXCR, producing one record per CDR3 protein. The sample contains 35,000 to 50,000 distinct CDR3 sequences, about 6.5% of which appear only once. Sample: CD45RA+ CD4+ T cells from PBMCs, pooled from several time points, taken from a donor given antiretroviral therapy, either interrupted or continuous. The receptors were gathered from a pool of human donors with HIV. CDR3s include the opening cysteine and the closing phenylalanine or tryptophan.

TRBV11-3	TRBJ2-5	CASSLGRLLEETQYF
TRBV5-1	TRBJ2-1	CASSLGGGSMYNEQFF
TRBV29-1	TRBJ1-1	CSVEVLGQQNTEAFF
TRBV24-1	TRBJ2-2	CATSDPDTSNTGELFF
TRBV19	TRBJ1-5	CASSIRGSNQPQHF
TRBV20-1	TRBJ2-5	CSARGAESNAETQYF
TRBV15	TRBJ1-5	CATSRDRRGLAQPQHF
TRBV13	TRBJ1-4	CASSLAGRDEKLFF
TRBV28	TRBJ2-1	CASSFTGLAKNNEQFF
TRBV25-1	TRBJ2-5	CASSAPGETQYF
TRBV12-5	TRBJ1-1	CASGLVLSGTPNTEAFF
TRBV20-1	TRBJ2-1	CSARRASGPSGEQFF
TRBV6-6	TRBJ1-1	CASSWEKNTEAFF
TRBV28	TRBJ1-1	CASSLDTSTYSLEAFF
TRBV7-2	TRBJ2-1	CASSLESAISSYNEQFF
TRBV25-1	TRBJ1-4	CASSIPGRSVEKLFF
TRBV20-1	TRBJ2-7	CSARAPDRDSRQYF
TRBV20-1	TRBJ2-7	CSARALAVSYEQYF
TRBV11-2	TRBJ2-3	CASSLGLAGGGGTDTQYF
TRBV28	TRBJ2-5	CASRLGSPPGTQYF
TRBV24-1	TRBJ2-3	CATSSLTGPTDTQYF
TRBV20-1	TRBJ1-1	CSARVGVVTEAFF
TRBV14	TRBJ2-7	CASSQLPRGLREQYF
TRBV20-1	TRBJ2-2	CSARTRLAGELFF
TRBV5-4	TRBJ2-5	CASSIDLLLSETQYF
TRBV6-5	TRBJ1-1	CASSYGTRTEAFF
TRBV6-2/TRBV6-3	TRBJ1-3	CASSEPLYRAGNTIYF
TRBV7-6	TRBJ1-2	CASSSDRFYGYTF